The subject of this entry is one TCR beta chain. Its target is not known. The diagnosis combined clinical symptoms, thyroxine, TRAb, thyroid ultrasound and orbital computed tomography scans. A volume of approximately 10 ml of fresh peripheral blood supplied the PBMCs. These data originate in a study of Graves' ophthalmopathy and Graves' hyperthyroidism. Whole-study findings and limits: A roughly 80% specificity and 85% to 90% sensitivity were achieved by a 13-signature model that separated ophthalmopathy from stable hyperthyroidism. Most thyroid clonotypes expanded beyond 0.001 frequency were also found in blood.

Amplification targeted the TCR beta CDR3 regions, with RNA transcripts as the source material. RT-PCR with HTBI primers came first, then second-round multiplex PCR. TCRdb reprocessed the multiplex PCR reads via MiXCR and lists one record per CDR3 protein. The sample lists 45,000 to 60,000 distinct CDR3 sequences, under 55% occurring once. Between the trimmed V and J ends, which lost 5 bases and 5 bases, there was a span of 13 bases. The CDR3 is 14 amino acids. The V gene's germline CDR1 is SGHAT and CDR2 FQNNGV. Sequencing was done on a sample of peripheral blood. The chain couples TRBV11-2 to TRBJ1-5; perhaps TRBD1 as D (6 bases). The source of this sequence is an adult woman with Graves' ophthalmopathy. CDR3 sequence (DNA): TGTGCCAGCAGCCTAGTACAGGGCGATCAGCCCCAGCATTTT. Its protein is CASSLVQGDQPQHF. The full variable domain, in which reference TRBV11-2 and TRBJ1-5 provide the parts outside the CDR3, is EAGVAQSPRYKIIEKRQSVAFWCNPISGHATLYWYQQILGQGPKLLIQFQNNGVVDDSQLPKDRFSAERLKGVDSTLKIQPAKLEDSAVYLCASSLVQGDQPQHFGDGTRLSIL.